These 29 T cell receptor beta chains were all obtained from the same sample, sequenced in a study of early T cells in non-severe SARS-CoV-2 infection. TCRdb re-analysed the 5' RACE reads in MiXCR, keeping a single row per CDR3 protein. The data show under 40,000 distinct CDR3 sequences, with 4.5% to 7.5% seen just once and 6.5% to 8.5% held by the top ten. Sequenced material: whole blood. These TCRs come from an adult who was a healthcare worker with PCR-confirmed SARS-CoV-2 infection or an uninfected control (not recorded which).

This clonotype was seen repeatedly, ten times or more. CDR3 protein: CASSDGQFSYEQYF. CDR3 bases: TGTGCCAGCAGCGATGGACAGTTCTCCTACGAGCAGTACTTC. V usage is TRBV12-3 or TRBV12-4 and J usage is TRBJ2-7, with a possible D match to TRBD1 (6 bases). V dropped 6 bases and J dropped 0 bases, with 12 bases sitting between them. This CDR3 is 14 amino acids long.

This clonotype has at least ten counts. The rearrangement uses TRBV11-2 and TRBJ2-1; 7 bases agree with TRBD2. The CDR3 loop spans 15 amino acids. Germline CDR1 reads SGHAT; CDR2 reads FQNNGV. V lost 5 bases, J lost 5 bases, and 9 bases stayed unmatched. The CDR3 is CASSPEAGTNNEQFF. CDR3 DNA: TGTGCCAGCAGCCCTGAAGCGGGAACCAACAATGAGCAGTTCTTC.

Many counts were recorded for this clonotype. CDR3 residues: CASSGGATGELFF. The CDR3 nucleotides read TGTGCCAGCAGCGGAGGGGCCACCGGGGAGCTGTTTTTT. This chain links TRBV7-3 with TRBJ2-2; TRBD2 is a possible D gene (6 bases). The germline V gene has CDR1 SGHTA and CDR2 FQGTGA. Trimming left V 5 bases short and J 4 bases short, with 8 bases between. This CDR3 comprises 13 residues.

This clonotype was recorded many times. The J gene is TRBJ1-2, the V gene TRBV29-1; D not resolved. The CDR3 extends over 17 amino acids. The germline V gene has CDR1 SQVTM and CDR2 ANQGSEA. Trimming left V 2 bases short and J 4 bases short, with 23 bases between. The CDR3 sequence is CSVETDSLGQARYGYTF. In DNA form, the CDR3 reads TGCAGCGTTGAAACCGATTCTCTCGGTCAGGCCCGCTATGGCTACACCTTC.

This clonotype was observed many times. V and J are TRBV20-1 and TRBJ2-7; D unclear. This CDR3 has 13 amino acids. From germline, CDR1 is DFQATT and CDR2 SNEGSKA (reference sequence). Trimming took off 3 bases at V and 2 bases at J, with 11 bases between the two ends. Written as DNA, the CDR3 is TGCAGTGCTAGGCTGGGAAACACCTACGAGCAGTACTTC. Its translation is CSARLGNTYEQYF.

This clonotype was seen at least ten times. The J gene is TRBJ2-5, the V gene TRBV7-9; D perhaps matches TRBD1 (6 bases). The CDR3 totals 12 residues. Trimming removed 5 bases from V and 5 bases from J, with 9 bases in between. Looked up from germline, CDR1 is SEHNR and CDR2 is FQNEAQ (reference sequence). The CDR3 region is CASSPGQETQYF. CDR3 DNA: TGTGCCAGCAGCCCTGGACAGGAGACCCAGTACTTC.

With regard to this clonotype: A much larger clone differs by one base, so this may be a read error. V is TRBV11-3 and J is TRBJ2-5; no firm D call. This CDR3 is 12 amino acids long. Germline V CDR1 and CDR2: SGHNT, YENEEA. CDR3 sequence (DNA): TGTGGCAGCAGCGCCGTCGGGGAGACCCAGTACTTC. It yields the protein CGSSAVGETQYF.

This clonotype was seen repeatedly, ten times or more. The gene calls are TRBV7-3 and TRBJ2-3; TRBD2 might be the D (6 bases). From germline, CDR1 is SGHTA and CDR2 FQGTGA. This CDR3 is 15 amino acids long. Trimming cost V 3 bases and J 1 base, with 11 bases left between them. The CDR3 coding sequence is TGTGCCAGCAGCTTTGACGGGACTCGCACAGATACGCAGTATTTT. Protein: CASSFDGTRTDTQYF.

This clonotype was seen ten or more times. This chain uses TRBV7-6 with TRBJ2-1; D unresolved. The CDR3 sequence is 15 residues long. In germline, CDR1 is SGHVS, CDR2 FNYEAQ. Trimming removed 6 bases at V and 0 bases at J, with 12 bases between. The CDR3 bases are TGTGCCAGCAGTTCCCCCTCGAGCTCCTACAATGAGCAGTTCTTC. Translating it yields CASSSPSSSYNEQFF.

This clonotype has ten or more counts. The chain is built from TRBV7-2 and TRBJ1-1; a possible D gene is TRBD1 (5 bases). Trimming took off 3 bases at V and 4 bases at J, with 12 bases between the two ends. CDR1 is SGHTA, CDR2 FQGNSA, per germline. The CDR3 is 14 amino acids. Here the CDR3 reads CASSFGGKSTEAFF. The CDR3 region has the DNA TGTGCCAGCAGCTTCGGGGGAAAGAGCACTGAAGCTTTCTTT. Using reference TRBV7-2 and TRBJ1-1 for the parts outside the CDR3, the full variable domain is GAGVSQSPSNKVTEKGKDVELRCDPISGHTALYWYRQSLGQGLEFLIYFQGNSAPDKSGLPSDRFSAERTGGSVSTLTIQRTQQEDSAVYLCASSFGGKSTEAFFGQGTRLTVV.

Points on this clonotype: This may stem from a read error, because a much larger clone lies one nucleotide away. The CDR3 spells CSTGLAEYEQYF. The CDR3 nucleotides read TGCAGTACTGGACTAGCGGAGTACGAGCAGTACTTC. V and J are TRBV20-1 and TRBJ2-7; TRBD2 aligns across 10 bases. Trimming took 8 bases from V and 4 from J; bases not matched to a gene: 5. This CDR3 is built from 12 residues. Germline V gene sequence: CDR1 DFQATT, CDR2 SNEGSKA (reference sequence).

This clonotype was recorded at least ten times. The chain uses TRBV6-6 and TRBJ2-3; 8 nucleotides agree with TRBD2. The junction had 6 bases not matched to a gene; V was cut back by 2 bases and J by 5 bases. Germline CDR1 and CDR2: MNHNY and SVGAGI (reference sequence). The CDR3 extends over 15 amino acids. The CDR3 loop is CASSYELAVRDTQYF. In DNA, the CDR3 is TGTGCCAGCAGTTACGAACTAGCGGTGCGAGATACGCAGTATTTT.

This clonotype showed up many times. The J gene is TRBJ2-7, the V gene TRBV7-2; 8 bases match TRBD1. V gave up 1 base and J gave up 4 bases; unmatched junction bases: 3. Germline-derived CDR1 and CDR2 are SGHTA and FQGNSA. This CDR3 region has 14 residues. In DNA, the CDR3 is TGTGCCAGCAGCTTAGGGGACAGGCGTTACGAGCAGTACTTC. Translation: CASSLGDRRYEQYF.

Ten or more counts support this clonotype. The chain joins TRBV14 to TRBJ2-5; D not certain. Germline V gene lookup returns CDR1 SGHDN and CDR2 FVKESK. The CDR3 totals 15 residues. V lost 1 base and J 2 bases, leaving 11 bases between the germline ends. In nucleotides, the CDR3 is TGTGCCAGCAGCCAAGGAGGCCACAGTCAAGAGACCCAGTACTTC. It codes for CASSQGGHSQETQYF. The full variable domain, rest sourced from reference TRBV14 and TRBJ2-5, is EAGVTQFPSHSVIEKGQTVTLRCDPISGHDNLYWYRRVMGKEIKFLLHFVKESKQDESGMPNNRFLAERTGGTYSTLKVQPAELEDSGVYFCASSQGGHSQETQYFGPGTRLLVL.

This clonotype was recorded at least ten times. This sequence joins TRBV20-1 and TRBJ2-7, with D possibly TRBD2 on 6 matching bases. The CDR3 length is 12 residues. Deletions cut 5 bases from V and 0 bases from J, with 8 bases between. Germline assignment: CDR1 DFQATT and CDR2 SNEGSKA (reference sequence). CDR3 nucleotide sequence: TGCAGTGCTTTAGCGGACTCCTACGAGCAGTACTTC. Translated, it gives CSALADSYEQYF.

This clonotype was observed at least ten times. J is TRBJ2-7 and V is TRBV6-5, with TRBD1 as a possible D gene (8 bases). V lost 6 bases, J lost 2 bases, and 20 bases lay in between. This CDR3 has 16 residues. Germline V gene sequence: CDR1 MNHEY, CDR2 SVGAGI. The CDR3 DNA is TGTGCCAGCAGCGGGGGGTCAGGGGGCGACCCCTACGAGCAGTACTTC. It is translated as CASSGGSGGDPYEQYF.

In this sample, this clonotype turned up many times. V usage is TRBV20-1 and J usage is TRBJ2-3; 7 bases are shared with TRBD2. The trim removed 5 bases at V and 5 bases at J, leaving 13 bases unmatched. Germline V gene sequence: CDR1 DFQATT, CDR2 SNEGSKA (reference sequence). CDR3 length: 15 residues. The CDR3 sequence is CSAQDGGSREDTQYF. The CDR3 DNA reads TGCAGTGCTCAAGATGGCGGGAGTAGGGAAGATACGCAGTATTTT.

At least ten counts were recorded for this clonotype. The rearrangement uses TRBV10-3 and TRBJ2-2, with D perhaps TRBD1 (6 bases). V lost 10 bases, J lost 4 bases, and 19 bases lay in between. CDR3 size: 15 residues. Germline lookup yields CDR1 ENHRY and CDR2 SYGVKD. DNA for the CDR3: TGTGCCACCAGAGGAGGCAGGGGAATCACCGGGGAGCTGTTTTTT. Encoded protein: CATRGGRGITGELFF.

V is TRBV4-1 and J is TRBJ1-1; no definite D call. In germline, CDR1 is MGHRA, CDR2 YSYEKL. V lost 3 bases and J lost 4, with 9 bases in between. The CDR3 has 13 amino acids. The CDR3 DNA sequence: TGCGCCAGCAGCCAGCCCGTAGGCACTGAAGCTTTCTTT. Translating gives CASSQPVGTEAFF.

In its sample, this clonotype was seen many times. The chain joins TRBV11-3 to TRBJ2-2; no reliable D call. Germline CDR1 is SGHNT and CDR2 is YENEEA. This CDR3 comprises 14 residues. V lost 5 bases, J lost 2 bases, and 9 bases lay in between. CDR3 amino acids: CASSRAPNTGELFF. CDR3 nucleotide sequence: TGTGCCAGCAGCCGGGCCCCTAACACCGGGGAGCTGTTTTTT.

This clonotype showed up many times. The gene calls are TRBV5-1 and TRBJ2-7; D perhaps matches TRBD2 (5 bases). The length of the CDR3 is 13 residues. Germline V lookup: CDR1 SGHRS, CDR2 YFSETQ. Trimming cost V 4 bases and J 1 base, with 9 bases left between them. This CDR3 reads CASSQERSYEQYF. The DNA for the CDR3 is TGCGCCAGCAGCCAGGAGCGGTCCTACGAGCAGTACTTC.

In this sample, this clonotype turned up many times. The chain recombines TRBV5-1 with TRBJ1-6, with a tentative D call TRBD1 (5 bases). The V end was cut by 0 bases, the J end by 2 bases, with 6 bases between. From germline, CDR1 is SGHRS and CDR2 YFSETQ. The CDR3 length is 15 residues. DNA of the CDR3: TGCGCCAGCAGCTTGGGCAGGGCCTATAATTCACCCCTCCACTTT. This translates into CASSLGRAYNSPLHF.

This clonotype was found a few times. The rearrangement uses TRBV28 and TRBJ2-5, with D unclear. Germline V gives CDR1 MDHEN, CDR2 SYDVKM. Trimming took off 3 bases at V and 4 bases at J, with 6 bases between the two ends. CDR3 length equals 12 residues. The CDR3 DNA reads TGTGCCAGCAGTTTTGAGCGAGAGACCCAGTACTTC. This codes for CASSFERETQYF.

This clonotype was seen ten or more times. The J gene is TRBJ1-1, the V gene TRBV13, with D hard to call. Trimming pared 1 base from V and 8 bases from J, leaving 11 bases between. CDR1 and CDR2 (germline): PRHDT, FYEKMQ (reference sequence). The CDR3 contains 13 residues. CDR3 in amino acids: CASSLDSTREAFF. The CDR3 DNA sequence: TGTGCCAGCAGCTTAGACAGCACCCGGGAAGCTTTCTTT.

This clonotype showed up many times. The chain combines TRBV10-2 with TRBJ2-2; D not certain. CDR3 size: 14 residues. The germline CDR1 and CDR2 sequences are WSHSY and SAAADI. V was trimmed by 7 bases and J by 2 bases, leaving 11 bases between them. CDR3 residues: CASKEIGNTGELFF. CDR3 coding DNA: TGCGCCAGCAAAGAGATAGGCAACACCGGGGAGCTGTTTTTT.

The chain uses TRBV7-6 and TRBJ2-5, with 13 bases fitting TRBD2. This CDR3 is 19 amino acids long. Trimming at V came to 7 bases and at J to 1 base, leaving 15 bases not matched to a gene. Germline CDR1 reads SGHVS; CDR2 reads FNYEAQ. The CDR3 coding sequence is TGTGCCAGCATCGTTGGACTAGCGGGAGCGGCGGGCCCCCAAGAGACCCAGTACTTC. The encoded protein is CASIVGLAGAAGPQETQYF.

This clonotype was seen at least ten times. The chain has TRBV12-5 and TRBJ2-3; D ambiguous. The CDR3 sequence is 14 residues long. Germline values: CDR1 LGHNT, CDR2 FRNRAP. Between the trimmed V and J ends, which lost 3 bases and 6 bases, there was a span of 13 bases. The CDR3 region is CASGLSLVGDTQYF. The CDR3, as DNA: TGTGCTAGTGGTTTATCCCTTGTGGGGGATACGCAGTATTTT.

The table lists this clonotype with many counts. The chain uses TRBV2 and TRBJ2-1; 15 positions match TRBD2. There are 14 residues in the CDR3. Germline CDR1 is SNHLY and CDR2 is FYNNEI. The junction had 1 base not matched to a gene; V was cut back by 6 bases and J by 7 bases. CDR3 protein: CASRGTSGRNEQFF. CDR3 coding DNA: TGTGCCAGCAGAGGGACTAGCGGGAGGAATGAGCAGTTCTTC.

This clonotype was counted many times. Here the CDR3 DNA reads TGTGCCAGCATTACTGGAGGGGGGGTGACAGATACGCAGTATTTT. Translating it yields CASITGGGVTDTQYF. This chain connects TRBV6-6 to TRBJ2-3; D may be TRBD2 (7 bases). Germline V gives CDR1 MNHNY, CDR2 SVGAGI (reference sequence). This CDR3 comprises 15 residues. The germline V and J ends were trimmed by 7 bases and 3 bases, with 17 bases remaining between them.